This TCR beta chain was identified in a study of STAT5B mutations in CD4+ large granular lymphocyte leukemia. Findings of the study overall: Without putative leukemic clones, patient CD4-sorted repertoires remained more clonal than healthy CD4+ repertoires.

Germline CDR1 reads MNHNS; CDR2 reads SASEGT. The CDR3 runs 14 residues. J lost 8 bases, V lost 4 bases, and 4 bases had no gene match. Healthy controls were blood donor buffy coats. Comment on this clone: Its antigen is not known.

This was a survey-level run. Here immunoSEQ multiplex PCR was the method, and the copy in TCRdb shows in-frame clones only, minus some. The sample contains about 32,000 clones, approximately 91% of which appear only once. Sample: CD4+ T cells from blood buffy coats. The chain is built from TRBV6-1 and TRBJ1-6; 8 nucleotides align to TRBD1. The receptor's source is a human donor in good health. The CDR3 DNA sequence: TGTGCCAGCAGTGTCGGACAGGGTTATTCACCCCTCCACTTT. It yields the protein CASSVGQGYSPLHF.